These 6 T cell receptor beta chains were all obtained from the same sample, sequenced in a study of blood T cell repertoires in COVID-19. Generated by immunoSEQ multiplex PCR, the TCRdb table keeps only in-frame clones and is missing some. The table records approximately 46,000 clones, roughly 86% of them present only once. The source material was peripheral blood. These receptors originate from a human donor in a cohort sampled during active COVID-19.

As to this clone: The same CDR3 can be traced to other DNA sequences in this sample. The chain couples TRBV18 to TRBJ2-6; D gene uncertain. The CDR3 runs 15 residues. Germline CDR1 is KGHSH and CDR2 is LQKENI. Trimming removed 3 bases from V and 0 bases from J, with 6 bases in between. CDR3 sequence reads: CASSPRSSGANVLTF. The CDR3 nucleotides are TGTGCCAGCTCACCCCGTAGCTCTGGGGCCAACGTCCTGACTTTC.

The CDR3 DNA is TGTGCCAGTAGTTCCAATTCCGCTATTGTAAGCAATCAGCCCCAGCATTTT. As protein: CASSSNSAIVSNQPQHF. The rearrangement uses TRBV19 and TRBJ1-5; no firm D call. In germline, CDR1 is LNHDA, CDR2 SQIVND (reference sequence). The germline V and J ends were trimmed by 5 bases and 1 base, with 18 bases remaining between them. The CDR3 length is 17 residues.

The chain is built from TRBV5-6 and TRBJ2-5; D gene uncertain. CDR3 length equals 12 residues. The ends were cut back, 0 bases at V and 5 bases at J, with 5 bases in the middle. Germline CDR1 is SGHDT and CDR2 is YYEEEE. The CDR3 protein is CASSLVVETQYF. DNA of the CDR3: TGTGCCAGCAGCTTGGTAGTGGAGACCCAGTACTTC.

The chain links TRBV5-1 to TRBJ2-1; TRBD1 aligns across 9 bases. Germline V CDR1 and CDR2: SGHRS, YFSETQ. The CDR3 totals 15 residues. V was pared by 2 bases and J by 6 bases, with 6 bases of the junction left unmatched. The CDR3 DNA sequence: TGCGCCAGCAGCTTAGGGACAGGGACGGTCAATGAGCAGTTCTTC. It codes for CASSLGTGTVNEQFF.

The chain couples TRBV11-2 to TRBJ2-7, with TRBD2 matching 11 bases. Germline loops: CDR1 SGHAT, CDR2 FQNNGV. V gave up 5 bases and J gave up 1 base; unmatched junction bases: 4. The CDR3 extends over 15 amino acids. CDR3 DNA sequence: TGTGCCAGCAGCCCACTAGCGGGGGTGTCCTACGAGCAGTACTTC. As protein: CASSPLAGVSYEQYF.

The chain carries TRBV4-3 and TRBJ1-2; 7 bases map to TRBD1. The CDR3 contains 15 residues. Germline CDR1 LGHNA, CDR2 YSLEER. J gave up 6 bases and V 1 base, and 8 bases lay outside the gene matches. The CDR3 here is CASSQGGQDEDGYTF. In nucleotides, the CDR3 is TGCGCCAGCAGCCAAGGAGGACAGGATGAGGATGGCTACACCTTC.